The clone carrying this T cell receptor (beta chain) came up many times. This entry is derived from a study of CD8+CD57+ T cells in acquired aplastic anemia. The CDR3 runs to 13 residues. CDR1 SNHLY and CDR2 FYNNEI come from the germline V gene. V was trimmed by 7 bases and J by 5 bases, leaving 14 bases between them. CDR3 and TCR beta VDJ profiling relied on a genomic DNA template. MiXCR, applied by TCRdb to the reads, yields one record per CDR3 protein. Of a few hundred thousand distinct CDR3 sequences in the sample, approximately 35% are singletons; the top ten hold around 1.1%. Sequenced input: sorted CD4+, CD8+, or CD8+CD57+ T cells (not recorded which) from PBMCs. This rearrangement joins TRBV2 to TRBJ2-5, with a weak D call TRBD2 (6 bases). The TCR sequence derives from a human donor in good health, serving as a control. The CDR3 sequence: CASNVGLFETQYF. CDR3 coding DNA: TGTGCCAGCAACGTGGGACTTTTCGAGACCCAGTACTTC.